This TCR beta chain was sequenced during a study of human T cells and chemical hapten exposure (TCRdb year 2021). The study in broad terms: For sensitization, 2% DPC in acetone was applied to a 2 cm by 2 cm area of upper inner arm skin. The patient cohort, mostly female, included alopecia areata with under or over 50% scalp involvement, alopecia totalis and alopecia universalis. Libraries were pooled for sequencing, and variation in per-sample TCR yields was attributed mainly to small differences in library volumes within the pool. Blood was sampled from patients pre-sensitization (week 0) and at 2, 6 and about 24 weeks after DPC sensitization. Peripheral blood TCR repertoire changes were tracked in vivo in alopecia patients during primary and secondary sensitization to the hapten diphenylcyclopropenone (DPC). Patch testing was performed on the upper back with Finn chambers containing 0.01% DPC, and the patch tests were scored after 6 days according to International Contact Dermatitis Research Group standards. Nearly 30 alopecia patients gave blood for TCR sequencing at one to four time points (pre-sensitization, 2, 6 and 24 weeks). Patients additionally received weekly therapeutic DPC doses to the scalp throughout the roughly 24-week study period. Broad study findings and their caveats: Compared with pre-sensitization or healthy control sets, expanded TCRs formed significantly more large CDR3 similarity clusters, which is consistent with antigen-driven responses. Alopecia, a presumed autoimmune disease, was present in all patients, so the immune response of the patients might differ from that of healthy individuals. DPC sensitization did not change how many TCRs were above 1 in 1000 frequency, and no evidence was found of alterations in global repertoire structure. Patch test score correlated positively with the number of PT1 expanded TCRs, reaching significance at thresholds 8, 16 and 32 but not at 4. Repeated subsampling changed both the strength of the expansion versus patch-test correlation and the threshold at which the correlation became significant.

Comments on this clonotype: Which antigen it targets is not known. Per-base qualities were not stored, and no clone one base away is much larger.

To prepare the library, RACE was applied. This sample was sequenced with a NextSeq 500. During library preparation, unique molecular identifiers were attached to individual cDNA molecules so that TCRs could be counted quantitatively and reproducibly. Each blood RNA sample was used to sequence both TCR alpha and TCR beta chains. Regarding the original processing steps: The median number of TCRs per sample was 95,638, ranging from about 20,000 to 750,000. The Decombinator software suite was used to annotate the V, J and CDR3 of the TCR reads. Every sample was subsampled to the same number of TCRs (28,000) for the PS versus PT1 abundance plots. Expanded TCRs were defined as absent before sensitization and observed at least eight times at the 2-week time point. Using fastp at Q25 and MiXCR, TCRdb reprocessed the public reads and kept productive beta chains. Each record represents a unique CDR3 protein, reported with the most common genes and DNA among its rows. TCRdb assigned the V and J calls; the authors' analysis was not used. The sample includes 180,000 or so distinct CDR3 sequences, with more than 20% observed a single time. The ten most abundant clones make up over 6.5% of the sample.

Interpreted using the paper, the time point label stands for: patch test 1, 2 weeks after DPC sensitization. The sample's treatment or condition label is to be understood as: therapeutic diphenylcyclopropenone sensitization with weekly scalp DPC. At each patch-test visit, blood was drawn before the patch test was applied. Eligible patients were aged 18 to 70, diagnosed with alopecia, deemed suitable for DPC therapy, and excluded if pregnant. Total RNA was isolated from unfractionated whole blood collected in Tempus Blood RNA tubes. CDR1 and CDR2 are drawn from the germline V gene: SQVTM, ANQGSEA. Reading from cysteine to phenylalanine, the CDR3 counts 11 amino acids. Only the CDR3 DNA stays, 33 bases, in frame from base 1. Trimming takes 7 bases from V and 8 bases from J, and the germline ends sit 12 bases apart.

This material consisted of whole blood, taken in connection with sensitization to the hapten diphenylcyclopropenone (DPC). This TCR derives from a woman aged 45-65 years with alopecia areata. Some clones in this sample may be carry-over from other donors' samples. Recombination connected TRBV29-1 to TRBJ2-1; no D segment can be confidently identified. The CDR3 here reads CSASPGYEQFF. Read as DNA, the sequence is TGCAGCGCCTCCCCCGGTTATGAGCAGTTCTTC.